A single sample is the source of the 10 T cell receptor beta chains below, sequenced in a study of T cell changes during pregnancy in multiple sclerosis. Assay used: immunoSEQ multiplex PCR; TCRdb lists only in-frame clones, some missing. The sample lists 45,000 to 50,000 clones, roughly 92% occurring once. The sample here was CD4+ T cells from peripheral blood mononuclear cells, taken in the second trimester of pregnancy. The receptors here all came from a female donor in good health, enrolled as a control in a pregnancy study.

CDR3 in DNA: TGCGCCAGCAGCCAAGTTAGTGGCAATGAGCAGTTCTTC. This translates into CASSQVSGNEQFF. This sequence joins TRBV4-1 and TRBJ2-1; D remains unclear. Germline assignment: CDR1 MGHRA and CDR2 YSYEKL. This CDR3 is 13 amino acids long. V dropped 1 base and J dropped 6 bases, with 7 bases sitting between them.

The chain recombines TRBV10-2 with TRBJ2-1, with 10 nucleotides matching TRBD2. V dropped 6 bases and J dropped 5; count of bases not matched to a gene: 10. The length of the CDR3 is 16 residues. Germline V CDR1 and CDR2: WSHSY, SAAADI. This chain's CDR3 is CASRGSGGAKDNEQFF. The CDR3 DNA reads as TGCGCCAGCAGGGGCAGCGGGGGGGCGAAAGACAATGAGCAGTTCTTC.

The V gene is TRBV5-6, the J gene TRBJ2-3, with D uncertain. The CDR3 extends over 14 amino acids. In germline, CDR1 is SGHDT, CDR2 YYEEEE. V lost 5 bases, J lost 2 bases, and 12 bases lay in between. Here the CDR3 DNA reads TGTGCCAGCAGGGATGCTACAGCCACAGATACGCAGTATTTT. The encoded protein is CASRDATATDTQYF.

This chain joins TRBV28 and TRBJ2-5; the D is unclear. CDR1 is MDHEN, CDR2 SYDVKM, per germline. V was pared by 3 bases and J by 1 base, with 6 bases between. This CDR3 region has 13 residues. CDR3 DNA: TGTGCCAGCAGTTTCACGGGCCAAGAGACCCAGTACTTC. Protein sequence: CASSFTGQETQYF.

This clone was picked up one time. The rearrangement uses TRBV7-8 and TRBJ2-3; D unclear. The CDR3 length is 12 residues. Trimming shortened V by 2 bases and J by 7 bases, and 7 bases separated the two germline ends. Germline assignment: CDR1 SGHVS and CDR2 FQNEAQ. The CDR3: CASSLQRNTQYF. CDR3 bases: TGTGCCAGCAGCTTACAGAGGAATACGCAGTATTTT.

The count of this clone is one. The chain joins TRBV11-3 to TRBJ1-1; D is unresolved. V lost 0 bases, J lost 11 bases, and 10 bases lay in between. In germline, CDR1 is SGHNT, CDR2 YENEEA. This CDR3 is built from 12 residues. The CDR3: CASSLENWSAFF. The CDR3, as DNA: TGTGCCAGCAGCTTAGAGAACTGGTCGGCTTTCTTT.

The chain combines TRBV7-2 with TRBJ2-2; weak D call: TRBD2 (6 bases). The V and J ends lost 4 bases and 2 bases respectively, with 17 bases between them. From germline, CDR1 is SGHTA and CDR2 FQGNSA. The CDR3 extends over 17 amino acids. CDR3 nucleotides: TGTGCCAGCAGCTCCCGGGGGAATAGGGGTAACACCGGGGAGCTGTTTTTT. Translated: CASSSRGNRGNTGELFF.

The chain combines TRBV6-5 with TRBJ2-7; 8 bases map to TRBD1. There are 13 residues in the CDR3. With 6 bases clipped from V and 5 bases from J, the junction kept 6 bases outside the gene matches. Germline V gene sequence: CDR1 MNHEY, CDR2 SVGAGI. DNA for the CDR3: TGTGCCAGCAGACGGGACAGGCTGAACGAGCAGTACTTC. As protein: CASRRDRLNEQYF.

V is TRBV5-1 and J is TRBJ2-5; the D gene is possibly TRBD1 (6 bases). This CDR3 is 14 amino acids long. The V gene's germline CDR1 is SGHRS and CDR2 YFSETQ. Trimming left V 1 base short and J 4 bases short, with 11 bases between. The CDR3 reads CASSLSGVRETQYF. The CDR3 DNA is TGCGCCAGCAGCTTGTCAGGGGTTCGAGAGACCCAGTACTTC.

The chain uses TRBV9 and TRBJ1-1; tentatively, D is TRBD1 (5 bases). The germline V and J ends were trimmed by 4 bases and 0 bases, with 10 bases remaining between them. CDR1 SGDLS and CDR2 YYNGEE come from the germline V gene. The CDR3 is 14 residues long. The chain's CDR3 is CASSLQGLNTEAFF. DNA for the CDR3: TGTGCCAGCAGCCTGCAGGGTCTGAACACTGAAGCTTTCTTT.